This entry features one T cell receptor (beta chain) sequence. Its antigen is unidentified. This CDR3 comprises 14 residues. Germline V lookup: CDR1 KGHSH, CDR2 LQKENI. The V gene lost 2 bases and the J gene lost 3 bases, with 10 bases spanning the gap. The entry originates in a study of graft-versus-host responses after intestinal transplantation. Sequencing was performed with immunoSEQ multiplex PCR; in TCRdb, only in-frame clones are kept and a portion is missing. The sample yields about 39,000 clones, just over 90% seen once. Study-level findings and limits: Recipient marrow held GvH clones, some first seen in ileum or blood. HvG clone declines early post-transplant were associated with peak circulating GvH levels.

The chain joins TRBV18 to TRBJ1-1; D is perhaps TRBD1 (5 bases). Sequencing was performed on PBMCs, taken approximately 100 weeks after intestinal transplantation. The clonotype originates from a human patient who received an intestinal transplant, so some T cells may come from the graft donor. The CDR3 sequence is CASSPAGPHTEAFF. As DNA, the CDR3 is TGTGCCAGCTCACCAGCAGGGCCGCACACTGAAGCTTTCTTT. Based on the CDR3 plus reference TRBV18 and TRBJ1-1, the full variable domain is NAGVMQNPRHLVRRRGQEARLRCSPMKGHSHVYWYRQLPEEGLKFMVYLQKENIIDESGMPKERFSAEFPKEGPSILRIQQVVRGDSAAYFCASSPAGPHTEAFFGQGTRLTVV.